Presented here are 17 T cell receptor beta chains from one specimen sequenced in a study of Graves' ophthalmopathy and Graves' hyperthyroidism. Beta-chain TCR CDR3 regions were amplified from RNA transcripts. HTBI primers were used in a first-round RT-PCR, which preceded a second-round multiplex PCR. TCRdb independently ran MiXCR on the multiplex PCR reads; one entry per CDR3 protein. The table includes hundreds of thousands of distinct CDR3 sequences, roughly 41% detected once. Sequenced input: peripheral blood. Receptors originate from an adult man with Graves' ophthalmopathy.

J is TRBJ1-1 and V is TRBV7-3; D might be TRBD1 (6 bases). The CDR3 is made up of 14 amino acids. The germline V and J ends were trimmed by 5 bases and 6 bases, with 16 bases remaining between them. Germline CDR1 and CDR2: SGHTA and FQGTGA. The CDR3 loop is CASSPTGQSAEAFF. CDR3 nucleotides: TGTGCCAGCAGCCCGACGGGACAATCCGCTGAAGCTTTCTTT. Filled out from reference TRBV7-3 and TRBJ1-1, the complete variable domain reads GAGVSQTPSNKVTEKGKYVELRCDPISGHTALYWYRQSLGQGPEFLIYFQGTGAADDSGLPNDRFFAVRPEGSVSTLKIQRTERGDSAVYLCASSPTGQSAEAFFGQGTRLTVV.

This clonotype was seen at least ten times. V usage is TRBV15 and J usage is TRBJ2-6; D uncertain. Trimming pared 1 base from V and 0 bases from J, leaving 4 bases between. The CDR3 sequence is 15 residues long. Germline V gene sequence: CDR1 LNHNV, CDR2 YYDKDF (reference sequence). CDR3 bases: TGTGCCACCAGCAGAGCTGGCTCTGGGGCCAACGTCCTGACTTTC. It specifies CATSRAGSGANVLTF.

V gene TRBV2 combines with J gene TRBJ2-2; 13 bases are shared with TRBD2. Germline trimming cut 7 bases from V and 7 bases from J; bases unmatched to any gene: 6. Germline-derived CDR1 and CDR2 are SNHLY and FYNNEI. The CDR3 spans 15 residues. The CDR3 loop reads CASTTSGGVGGELFF. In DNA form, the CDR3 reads TGTGCCAGCACAACTAGCGGGGGGGTTGGCGGGGAGCTGTTTTTT.

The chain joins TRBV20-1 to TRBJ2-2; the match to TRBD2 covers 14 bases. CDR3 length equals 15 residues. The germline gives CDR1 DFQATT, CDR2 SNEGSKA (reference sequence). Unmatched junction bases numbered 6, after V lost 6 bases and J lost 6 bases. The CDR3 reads CSAAGTSGGPGELFF. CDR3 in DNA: TGCAGTGCCGCCGGGACTAGCGGGGGTCCCGGGGAGCTGTTTTTT.

CDR3 DNA sequence: TGTGCCAGCAGTCCGCGCCGACTAGCGGGAGTGGGGGAGACCCAGTACTTC. Translated: CASSPRRLAGVGETQYF. V gene TRBV2 combines with J gene TRBJ2-5, with TRBD2 identical over 12 bases. The length of the CDR3 is 17 residues. Per the germline V gene, CDR1 is SNHLY and CDR2 is FYNNEI. V was clipped by 5 bases and J by 5 bases; unmatched bases: 12.

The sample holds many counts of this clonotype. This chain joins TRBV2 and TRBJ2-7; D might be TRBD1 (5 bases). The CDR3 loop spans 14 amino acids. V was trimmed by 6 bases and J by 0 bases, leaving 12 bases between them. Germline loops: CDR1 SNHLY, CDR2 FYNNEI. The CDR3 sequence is CASRVRQSSYEQYF. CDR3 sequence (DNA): TGTGCCAGCAGGGTAAGACAGAGCTCCTACGAGCAGTACTTC.

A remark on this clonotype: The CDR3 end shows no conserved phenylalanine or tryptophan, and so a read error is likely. Here the CDR3 reads CSVLGGVGNQPQHL. In nucleotides, the CDR3 is TGCAGCGTTTTGGGAGGTGTGGGCAATCAGCCCCAGCATCTT. This rearrangement joins TRBV29-1 to TRBJ1-5; D remains unclear. Germline CDR1 reads SQVTM; CDR2 reads ANQGSEA. V lost 5 bases and J lost 2, with 13 bases in between. The CDR3 runs to 14 residues.

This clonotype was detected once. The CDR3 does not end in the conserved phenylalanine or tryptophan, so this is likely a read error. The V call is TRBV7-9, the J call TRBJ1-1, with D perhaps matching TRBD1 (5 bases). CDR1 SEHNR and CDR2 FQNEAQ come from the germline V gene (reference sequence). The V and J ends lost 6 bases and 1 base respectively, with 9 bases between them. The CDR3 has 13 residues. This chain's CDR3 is CASSSDRNTEAFL. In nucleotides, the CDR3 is TGTGCCAGCAGTTCAGACAGGAACACTGAAGCTTTCCTT.

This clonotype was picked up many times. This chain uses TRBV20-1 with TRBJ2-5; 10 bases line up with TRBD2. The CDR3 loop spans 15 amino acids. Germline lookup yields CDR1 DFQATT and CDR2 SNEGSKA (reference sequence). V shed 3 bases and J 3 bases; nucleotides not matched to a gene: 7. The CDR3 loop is CSASSWTSGKETQYF. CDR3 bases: TGCAGTGCTAGTTCCTGGACTAGCGGCAAAGAGACCCAGTACTTC.

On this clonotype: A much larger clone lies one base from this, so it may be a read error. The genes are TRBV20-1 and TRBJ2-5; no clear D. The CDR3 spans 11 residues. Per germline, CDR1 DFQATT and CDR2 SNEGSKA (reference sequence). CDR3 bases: TGCAGTGCCGGTCGGCAAGAGCCCCAGTACTTC. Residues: CSAGRQEPQYF.

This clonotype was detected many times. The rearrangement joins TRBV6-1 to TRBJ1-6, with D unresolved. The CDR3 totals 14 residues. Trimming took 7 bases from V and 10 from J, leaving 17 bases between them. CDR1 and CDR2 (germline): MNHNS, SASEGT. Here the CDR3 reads CASILLGSLSPLHF. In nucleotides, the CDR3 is TGTGCCAGCATTCTGTTAGGGTCGTTATCACCCCTCCACTTT.

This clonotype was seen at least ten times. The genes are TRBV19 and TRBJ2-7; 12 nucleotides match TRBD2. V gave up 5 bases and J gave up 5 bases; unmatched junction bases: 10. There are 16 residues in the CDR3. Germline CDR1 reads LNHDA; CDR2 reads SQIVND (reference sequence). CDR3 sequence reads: CASSVLAGGPENEQYF. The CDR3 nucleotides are TGTGCCAGTAGTGTCCTAGCGGGAGGGCCCGAAAACGAGCAGTACTTC.

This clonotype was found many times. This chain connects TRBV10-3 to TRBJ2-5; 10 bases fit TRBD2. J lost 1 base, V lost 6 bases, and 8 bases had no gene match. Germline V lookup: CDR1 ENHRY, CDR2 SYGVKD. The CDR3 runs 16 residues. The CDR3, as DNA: TGTGCCATCAGGGGAGGAGCGGGAGGGCCCCAAGAGACCCAGTACTTC. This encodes CAIRGGAGGPQETQYF.

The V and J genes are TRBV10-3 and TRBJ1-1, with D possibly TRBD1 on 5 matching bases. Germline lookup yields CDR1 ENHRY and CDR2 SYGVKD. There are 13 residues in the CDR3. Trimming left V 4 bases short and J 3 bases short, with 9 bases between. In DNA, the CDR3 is TGTGCCATCAGTGTTGACAGTTACACTGAAGCTTTCTTT. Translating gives CAISVDSYTEAFF.

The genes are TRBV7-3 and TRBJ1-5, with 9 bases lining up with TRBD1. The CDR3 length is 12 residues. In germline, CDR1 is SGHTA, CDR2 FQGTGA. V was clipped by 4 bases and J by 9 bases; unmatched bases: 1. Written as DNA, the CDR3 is TGTGCCAGCAGCTGGGGACAGGGGCCCCAGCATTTT. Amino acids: CASSWGQGPQHF.

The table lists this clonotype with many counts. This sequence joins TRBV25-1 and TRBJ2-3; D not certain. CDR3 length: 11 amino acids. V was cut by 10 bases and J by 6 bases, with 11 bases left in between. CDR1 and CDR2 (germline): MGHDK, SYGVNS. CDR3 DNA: TGTGCCACCTCTTCGGCGGATACGCAGTATTTT. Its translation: CATSSADTQYF.

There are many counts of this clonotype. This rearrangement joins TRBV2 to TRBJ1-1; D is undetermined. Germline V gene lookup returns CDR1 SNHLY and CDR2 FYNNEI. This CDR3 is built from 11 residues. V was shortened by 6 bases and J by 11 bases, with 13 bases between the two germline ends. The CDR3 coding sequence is TGTGCCAGCAGCCTCGGATCAGGCGCTTTCTTT. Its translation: CASSLGSGAFF. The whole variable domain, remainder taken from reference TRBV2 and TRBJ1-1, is EPEVTQTPSHQVTQMGQEVILRCVPISNHLYFYWYRQILGQKVEFLVSFYNNEISEKSEIFDDQFSVERPDGSNFTLKIRSTKLEDSAMYFCASSLGSGAFFGQGTRLTVV.